This T cell receptor (beta chain) was sequenced for a study of CD8 T cells in ankylosing spondylitis. Findings and caveats of the study: Matched synovial fluid from ankylosing spondylitis patients was reported to be enriched for disease-linked clones.

V gave up 8 bases and J gave up 9 bases, with 11 bases separating them. The CDR3 has 11 amino acids. Germline CDR1 reads MRHNA; CDR2 reads SNTAGT. Quantitative 5'-RACE was performed with molecular barcodes, and it yielded the TCR beta libraries. MiXCR, run by TCRdb on the 5' RACE reads, gives a single entry per CDR3 protein. This sample has approximately 250,000 distinct CDR3 sequences, with roughly a quarter found just once. With respect to this clonotype: Its antigen is still unknown.

The chain has TRBV6-4 and TRBJ2-1, with D unclear. Source material: blood, either unsorted or a sorted T cell fraction (not recorded which). The clonotype comes from a male donor with ankylosing spondylitis or in good health (not recorded which). The CDR3 DNA sequence: TGTGCCAGCGCCCAGTCCGGTGAGCAGTTCTTC. Translation: CASAQSGEQFF.